Listed below are T cell receptor beta chains from one sample, sequenced in a study of blood T cell repertoires in COVID-19. Method: immunoSEQ multiplex PCR; TCRdb's copy keeps in-frame clones and lacks some. Seen here are fewer than 110,000 clones, 70% to 90% observed once, and the top ten hold approximately 3.5%. Material for sequencing was peripheral blood. Source of these receptors: a human donor in a cohort sampled during active COVID-19. Each CDR3 is given with its conserved first and last residue. Fields, in order: clone size, J gene, V gene, D gene, CDR3 protein, CDR3 DNA. A D gene is named only where the DNA matches it firmly. Clone size is shown for a subset of rows, as once, few, many or a class of expanded clone.

. | TRBJ2-1 | TRBV6-2/TRBV6-3 | TRBD2 | CASSYGAGGTSYNEQFF | TGTGCCAGCAGTTACGGGGCGGGGGGCACCTCCTACAATGAGCAGTTCTTC
. | TRBJ2-5 | TRBV5-1 | . | CASSPGDSQETQYF | TGCGCCAGCAGCCCTGGGGACTCCCAAGAGACCCAGTACTTC
. | TRBJ1-1 | TRBV5-1 | . | CASSGQGSGNTEAFF | TGCGCCAGCAGCGGGCAGGGTTCCGGGAACACTGAAGCTTTCTTT
. | TRBJ2-5 | TRBV30 | . | CAWGRGKETQYF | TGTGCCTGGGGCCGGGGAAAAGAGACCCAGTACTTC
few | TRBJ2-1 | TRBV6-5 | TRBD1 | CASTISGTGAIMFF | TGTGCCAGCACCATATCCGGGACAGGGGCGATTATGTTCTTC
. | TRBJ1-5 | TRBV5-6 | . | CASSLGGEQPQHF | TGTGCCAGCAGCTTGGGTGGGGAGCAGCCCCAGCATTTT
. | TRBJ2-7 | TRBV7-2 | TRBD2 | CASSLAQGLASEQYF | TGTGCCAGCAGCTTAGCGCAGGGACTAGCGAGCGAGCAGTACTTC
. | TRBJ2-2 | TRBV6-2/TRBV6-3 | TRBD1 | CASSYLPGQGVTGELFF | TGTGCCAGCAGTTACTTACCGGGACAGGGGGTCACCGGGGAGCTGTTTTTT
. | TRBJ2-5 | TRBV12-5 | . | CASGLDEFEEETQYF | TGTGCTAGTGGTTTGGACGAGTTCGAGGAAGAGACCCAGTACTTC
once | TRBJ2-7 | TRBV30 | . | CAWRAAYEQYF | TGTGCCTGGAGGGCGGCTTACGAGCAGTACTTC
. | TRBJ2-7 | TRBV7-9 | TRBD1 | CASSEDRGKHEQYF | TGTGCCAGCAGCGAGGACAGGGGGAAGCACGAGCAGTACTTC
once | TRBJ2-5 | TRBV19 | . | CASSRAQSQETQYF | TGTGCCAGTAGTAGGGCCCAGTCTCAAGAGACCCAGTACTTC
. | TRBJ2-1 | TRBV3-1/TRBV3-2 | TRBD2 | CASSQGPLAGVNEQFF | TGTGCCAGCAGCCAAGGCCCACTAGCGGGAGTCAATGAGCAGTTCTTC
. | TRBJ1-4 | TRBV7-8 | . | CASSPRRRSNEKLFF | TGTGCCAGCAGCCCCCGCAGGAGGTCTAATGAAAAACTGTTTTTT
. | TRBJ1-5 | TRBV7-9 | . | CASSLGDSNQPQHF | TGTGCCAGCAGCTTAGGAGATAGCAATCAGCCCCAGCATTTT
. | TRBJ1-3 | TRBV9 | . | CASSVRRTPGNTIYF | TGTGCCAGCAGCGTTAGAAGGACACCTGGAAACACCATATATTTT
. | TRBJ2-7 | TRBV19 | . | CASSRMGAGAYEQYF | TGTGCCAGTAGTCGCATGGGGGCGGGCGCCTACGAGCAGTACTTC
. | TRBJ1-6 | TRBV18 | TRBD1 | CASSLTGSGVNSPLHF | TGTGCCAGCTCATTGACAGGGTCGGGAGTGAATTCACCCCTCCACTTT
. | TRBJ2-3 | TRBV11-3 | TRBD1 | CASSLRDRGLEDTQYF | TGTGCCAGCAGCTTACGGGACAGGGGGCTGGAAGATACGCAGTATTTT
. | TRBJ2-7 | TRBV18 | . | CASSPLDEGEQYF | TGTGCCAGCTCACCCTTGGACGAGGGCGAGCAGTACTTC
. | TRBJ1-2 | TRBV27 | . | CASSIPAGIGYGYTF | TGTGCCAGCAGTATCCCGGCGGGGATCGGCTATGGCTACACCTTC
once | TRBJ1-3 | TRBV5-1 | . | CASSSVGGRQPPGNTIYF | TGCGCCAGCAGCTCTGTAGGCGGCCGACAGCCCCCTGGAAACACCATATATTTT
many | TRBJ1-1 | TRBV5-1 | . | CASSLGGFNTEAFF | TGCGCCAGCAGTTTAGGGGGTTTTAACACTGAAGCTTTCTTT
. | TRBJ1-6 | TRBV7-9 | TRBD1 | CATRTGTGENSPLHF | TGTGCCACGCGGACGGGGACAGGGGAGAATTCACCCCTCCACTTT
. | TRBJ2-3 | TRBV10-2 | . | CASRRQMTSTDTQYF | TGCGCCAGCAGAAGACAGATGACTAGCACAGATACGCAGTATTTT
. | TRBJ2-7 | TRBV12-1 | . | CASSFAGTGYYEQYF | TGTGCCAGCAGCTTTGCCGGGACAGGGTACTACGAGCAGTACTTC
. | TRBJ2-7 | TRBV6-2/TRBV6-3 | . | CASSYRGEQYF | TGTGCCAGCAGTTACCGGGGGGAGCAGTACTTC
. | TRBJ1-1 | TRBV5-1 | . | CASSFVREGTEAFF | TGCGCCAGCAGCTTTGTAAGGGAGGGCACTGAAGCTTTCTTT
. | TRBJ2-3 | TRBV5-1 | TRBD2 | CASSSSGTSGRASLADTQYF | TGCGCCAGCAGCTCCTCCGGGACTAGCGGGAGGGCCTCCTTGGCAGATACGCAGTATTTT
. | TRBJ2-7 | TRBV19 | TRBD1 | CASSVQGAPSYEQYF | TGTGCCAGTAGCGTACAGGGGGCTCCCTCCTACGAGCAGTACTTC
. | TRBJ2-2 | TRBV7-3 | . | CASRLLRGNTGELFF | TGTGCCAGCAGGTTATTACGGGGGAACACCGGGGAGCTGTTTTTT
. | TRBJ2-3 | TRBV24-1 | . | CATSDSQGGRGTDTQYF | TGTGCCACCAGTGATTCCCAGGGGGGCCGAGGCACAGATACGCAGTATTTT
. | TRBJ2-7 | TRBV5-1 | TRBD1 | CASGFTRGQGGPSYEQYF | TGCGCCAGCGGATTCACACGCGGACAGGGGGGTCCCTCCTACGAGCAGTACTTC
. | TRBJ1-2 | TRBV28 | . | CASSLEYSRTF | TGTGCCAGCAGTTTAGAGTATTCCCGGACCTTC
. | TRBJ1-3 | TRBV9 | . | CASSSRGGRGSGNTIYF | TGTGCCAGCAGCTCGAGAGGGGGGAGGGGCTCTGGAAACACCATATATTTT
once | TRBJ1-4 | TRBV30 | . | CAWSGEGGYEKLFF | TGTGCCTGGAGTGGGGAAGGGGGTTATGAAAAACTGTTTTTT
. | TRBJ1-2 | TRBV27 | . | CASSSRVINYGYTF | TGTGCCAGCAGTTCCAGGGTTATTAACTATGGCTACACCTTC
. | TRBJ1-4 | TRBV4-3 | . | CASSQETDLNEKLFF | TGCGCCAGCAGCCAAGAGACAGATCTTAATGAAAAACTGTTTTTT
once | TRBJ1-1 | TRBV5-4 | TRBD1 | CASSGHGQARKAFF | TGTGCCAGCAGCGGACACGGACAGGCCCGAAAAGCTTTCTTT
. | TRBJ2-7 | TRBV7-2 | TRBD2 | CASSSGLAGGRRQYF | TGTGCCAGCAGCTCGGGACTAGCGGGGGGCAGGAGGCAGTACTTC
. | TRBJ1-1 | TRBV30 | . | CAWGGDMNTEAFF | TGTGCCTGGGGTGGGGACATGAACACTGAAGCTTTCTTT
few | TRBJ1-1 | TRBV3-1/TRBV3-2 | TRBD1 | CASSRGQGGTEAFF | TGTGCCAGCAGCCGAGGACAGGGAGGAACTGAAGCTTTCTTT
. | TRBJ2-7 | TRBV5-4 | . | CASSPAAYSYEQYF | TGTGCCAGCAGCCCCGCCGCGTACTCCTACGAGCAGTACTTC
. | TRBJ2-3 | TRBV19 | . | CASRSPDYTDTQYF | TGTGCCAGTAGATCCCCCGACTACACAGATACGCAGTATTTT
. | TRBJ2-3 | TRBV27 | . | CASSPGVFSTDTQYF | TGTGCCAGCAGTCCCGGAGTTTTTAGCACAGATACGCAGTATTTT
. | TRBJ1-5 | TRBV19 | . | CASSPNRNQPQHF | TGTGCCAGTAGCCCAAATCGGAATCAGCCCCAGCATTTT
. | TRBJ1-5 | TRBV2 | TRBD1 | CASNRGTNQPQHF | TGTGCCAGCAACAGGGGGACAAATCAGCCCCAGCATTTT
. | TRBJ1-1 | TRBV6-1 | TRBD1 | CASSEMAGGWTEAFF | TGTGCCAGCAGTGAAATGGCAGGGGGATGGACTGAAGCTTTCTTT
. | TRBJ2-7 | TRBV27 | TRBD1 | CASSLNGGTGGYGQYF | TGTGCCAGCAGTTTGAACGGTGGGACAGGGGGCTATGGGCAGTACTTC
. | TRBJ1-5 | TRBV28 | TRBD1 | CASRRDSSNQPQHF | TGTGCCAGCAGGCGGGACAGCAGCAATCAGCCCCAGCATTTT
. | TRBJ2-2 | TRBV2 | . | CASSERGQNTGELFF | TGTGCCAGCAGTGAACGTGGACAAAACACCGGGGAGCTGTTTTTT
. | TRBJ2-3 | TRBV10-3 | . | CAISIRELIDTQYF | TGTGCCATCAGTATTCGGGAGTTAATAGATACGCAGTATTTT
. | TRBJ2-7 | TRBV7-9 | . | CASSLAATGGYEQYF | TGTGCCAGCAGCTTAGCGGCAACAGGTGGCTACGAGCAGTACTTC
. | TRBJ1-6 | TRBV5-5 | TRBD1 | CASSLRTGVGNSPLHF | TGTGCCAGCAGCCTAAGGACAGGGGTTGGGAATTCACCCCTCCACTTT
few | TRBJ2-3 | TRBV11-3 | TRBD2 | CASSLGISGSDTQYF | TGTGCCAGCAGCTTAGGGATTAGCGGGAGTGATACGCAGTATTTT
. | TRBJ2-7 | TRBV5-1 | . | CASSSSQGYEQYF | TGCGCCAGCAGCTCCTCTCAGGGGTACGAGCAGTACTTC
. | TRBJ2-7 | TRBV13 | . | CASSFRQYEQYF | TGTGCCAGCAGCTTTCGACAGTACGAGCAGTACTTC
once | TRBJ1-1 | TRBV3-1/TRBV3-2 | TRBD1 | CASSPRTGMNTEAFF | TGTGCCAGCAGCCCAAGGACAGGGATGAACACTGAAGCTTTCTTT
. | TRBJ2-7 | TRBV18 | TRBD2 | CASSPPIIAGAYEQYF | TGTGCCAGCTCACCACCTATCATAGCGGGAGCCTACGAGCAGTACTTC
. | TRBJ2-2 | TRBV3-1/TRBV3-2 | . | CASSPSGTGELFF | TGTGCCAGCAGCCCCTCAGGGACCGGGGAGCTGTTTTTT